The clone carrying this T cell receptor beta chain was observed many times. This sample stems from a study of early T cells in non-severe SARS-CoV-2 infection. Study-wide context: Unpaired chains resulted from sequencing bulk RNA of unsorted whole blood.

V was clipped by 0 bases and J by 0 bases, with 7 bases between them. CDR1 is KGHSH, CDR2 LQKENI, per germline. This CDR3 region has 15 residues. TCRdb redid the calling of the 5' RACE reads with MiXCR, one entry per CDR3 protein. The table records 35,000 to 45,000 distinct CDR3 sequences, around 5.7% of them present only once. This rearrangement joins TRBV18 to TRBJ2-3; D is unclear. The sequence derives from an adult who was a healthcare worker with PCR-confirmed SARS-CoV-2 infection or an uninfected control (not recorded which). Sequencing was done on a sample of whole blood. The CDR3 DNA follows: TGTGCCAGCTCACCACCAGGGCGCAGCACAGATACGCAGTATTTT. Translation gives CASSPPGRSTDTQYF.